The 6 T cell receptor beta chains below all came from one sample that was sequenced in a study of shared clonotypes between healthy human individuals. The table came from immunoSEQ multiplex PCR; TCRdb's copy has only in-frame clones and leaves some out. The repertoire has just over 2,000,000 clones, 90% to 95% of them found once; the top ten carry 0.1% to 0.15%. Sequencing used naive CD4+ T cells sorted from blood. Subset: CD45RA+ positively selected. Receptor source: a man aged 18 to 30 in good health.

The J gene is TRBJ1-4, the V gene TRBV5-1, with TRBD1 as a possible D gene (5 bases). V was cut by 5 bases and J by 8 bases, with 19 bases left in between. Germline assignment: CDR1 SGHRS and CDR2 YFSETQ. This CDR3 spans 15 amino acids. The CDR3 reads CASSPPGTGGEKLFF. The CDR3 nucleotides read TGCGCCAGCAGTCCCCCCGGGACGGGAGGCGAAAAACTGTTTTTT.

J is TRBJ1-3 and V is TRBV2, with D unresolved. Trimming removed 4 bases at V and 0 bases at J, with 7 bases between. This CDR3 comprises 14 residues. Germline CDR1 reads SNHLY; CDR2 reads FYNNEI. DNA for the CDR3: TGTGCCAGCAGTGGGTTTACCTCTGGAAACACCATATATTTT. This codes for CASSGFTSGNTIYF.

This rearrangement joins TRBV29-1 to TRBJ1-4, with TRBD1 as a possible D gene (5 bases). The CDR3 is 12 amino acids. Per germline, CDR1 SQVTM and CDR2 ANQGSEA. The V gene lost 6 bases and the J gene lost 6 bases, with 11 bases spanning the gap. CDR3 region: CSVGTLDEKLFF. The CDR3 coding sequence is TGCAGCGTCGGGACTCTCGATGAAAAACTGTTTTTT.

The chain is built from TRBV6-6 and TRBJ2-7; either TRBD1 or TRBD2 may supply D (5 bases each). The CDR3 totals 15 residues. The germline CDR1 and CDR2 sequences are MNHNY and SVGAGI (reference sequence). Deletions cut 2 bases from V and 10 bases from J, with 21 bases between. The CDR3 nucleotides are TGTGCCAGCAGTTACGGACCCGGGGCCGCCTCCGATCAGTACTTC. Amino acids: CASSYGPGAASDQYF.

This clone came up a few times. The genes are TRBV29-1 and TRBJ1-2; perhaps TRBD1 as D (6 bases). Trimming took off 6 bases at V and 5 bases at J, with 16 bases between the two ends. The CDR3 is 13 amino acids. Germline loops: CDR1 SQVTM, CDR2 ANQGSEA. CDR3 protein: CSVKGGEKYGYTF. Written as DNA, the CDR3 is TGCAGCGTCAAAGGGGGTGAGAAGTATGGCTACACCTTC.

The CDR3 here is CASSQDLQETQYF. CDR3 DNA sequence: TGTGCCAGCAGCCAAGATCTTCAAGAGACCCAGTACTTC. The chain joins TRBV4-2 to TRBJ2-5; no clear D gene. This CDR3 region has 13 residues. The germline CDR1 and CDR2 sequences are LGHNA and YNFKEQ. Trimming left V 0 bases short and J 2 bases short, with 4 bases between.